This entry lists 27 T cell receptor beta chains sequenced from one sample in a study of blood T cell repertoires in COVID-19. Sequenced by immunoSEQ multiplex PCR; TCRdb stores in-frame clones only, minus some. The sample records 55,000 to 70,000 clones, about 87% being singletons. Sequencing used peripheral blood. The receptors come from a man in his 60s with active or convalescent COVID-19.

The V call is TRBV29-1, the J call TRBJ1-1, with D perhaps matching TRBD1 (5 bases). Germline CDR1 is SQVTM and CDR2 is ANQGSEA. CDR3 size: 14 residues. The V and J ends lost 3 bases and 2 bases respectively, with 13 bases between them. The DNA of the CDR3 is TGCAGCGTTGATCCGGGGGAATTCAACACTGAAGCTTTCTTT. Its translation: CSVDPGEFNTEAFF.

V gene TRBV19 combines with J gene TRBJ1-6, with 7 bases that match TRBD1. Germline V CDR1 and CDR2: LNHDA, SQIVND (reference sequence). Unmatched junction bases numbered 5, after V lost 1 base and J lost 5 bases. The CDR3 contains 16 residues. For the CDR3, the DNA is TGTGCCAGTAGTATAGTTGACAGGGTGGATAATTCACCCCTCCACTTT. As protein: CASSIVDRVDNSPLHF.

This clone was detected only once. V gene TRBV11-2 combines with J gene TRBJ2-1; D is unresolved. Trimming took 1 base from V and 2 from J, leaving 6 bases between them. This CDR3 region has 14 residues. Germline CDR1 reads SGHAT; CDR2 reads FQNNGV. The CDR3 region has the DNA TGTGCCAGCAGCTTAGGTACTACCTACAATGAGCAGTTCTTC. Protein sequence: CASSLGTTYNEQFF.

The chain recombines TRBV7-8 with TRBJ2-7, with TRBD1 matching over 11 bases. The CDR3 is made up of 14 amino acids. CDR1 is SGHVS and CDR2 is FQNEAQ in the germline V gene. V lost 3 bases, J lost 3 bases, and 1 base stayed unmatched. The CDR3 DNA sequence: TGTGCCAGCAGCTTGGGACAGGGGGTCTACGAGCAGTACTTC. Its translation is CASSLGQGVYEQYF.

This rearrangement joins TRBV6-5 to TRBJ2-1; the D gene is possibly TRBD2 (6 bases). The CDR3 contains 14 residues. Trimming pared 8 bases from V and 7 bases from J, leaving 18 bases between. Germline CDR1 MNHEY, CDR2 SVGAGI. CDR3 residues: CASLSGGGWNEQFF. The CDR3 nucleotides are TGTGCCAGCCTTAGCGGAGGAGGTTGGAATGAGCAGTTCTTC.

This clone has only one observation. This chain connects TRBV6-4 to TRBJ1-5; possible D gene TRBD1, 6 bases. CDR1 is MRHNA, CDR2 SNTAGT, per germline. The ends were cut back, 8 bases at V and 7 bases at J, with 15 bases in the middle. The CDR3 covers 13 residues. The CDR3 protein is CASSVQGGQPQHF. DNA for the CDR3: TGTGCCAGCTCGGTACAGGGTGGCCAGCCCCAGCATTTT.

The chain uses TRBV7-5 and TRBJ2-2; the table's D call TRBD1 went unverified against the DNA. TRBV7-5 has pseudogene status. The CDR3 length is 16 residues. This CDR3 is CVRSSRAGAVTGELFF. As DNA, the CDR3 is TGTGTCAGAAGCTCTCGCGCTGGGGCTGTAACCGGGGAGCTGTTTTTT.

The genes are TRBV6-5 and TRBJ1-6; the D is unclear. V shed 3 bases and J shed 0 bases, with 3 bases lying between them. In germline, CDR1 is MNHEY, CDR2 SVGAGI. The CDR3 runs 14 residues. CDR3 loop: CASSYSSYNSPLHF. The CDR3 DNA follows: TGTGCCAGCAGTTATAGCTCCTATAATTCACCCCTCCACTTT.

CDR3 residues: CASSLDGTVMNTEAFF. DNA for the CDR3: TGCGCCAGCAGCTTGGATGGGACAGTAATGAACACTGAAGCTTTCTTT. The chain employs TRBV5-1 and TRBJ1-1; 7 bases are shared with TRBD1. This CDR3 spans 16 amino acids. V trimming: 0 bases; J trimming: 0 bases; junction bases outside the gene matches: 5. The germline gives CDR1 SGHRS, CDR2 YFSETQ.

The rearrangement joins TRBV6-5 to TRBJ2-3, with 7 bases fitting TRBD2. The CDR3 extends over 13 amino acids. The V gene end was trimmed by 9 bases and the J gene end by 3 bases; junction bases not matched to a gene: 6. Germline V gene data show CDR1 as MNHEY and CDR2 as SVGAGI. The CDR3 DNA reads as TGTGCCAGTAAGCGGGATCTAACAGATACGCAGTATTTT. The encoded protein is CASKRDLTDTQYF.

The chain employs TRBV7-2 and TRBJ1-2, with D perhaps matching TRBD1 (6 bases). The germline gives CDR1 SGHTA, CDR2 FQGNSA. CDR3 length: 12 residues. V was trimmed by 3 bases and J by 8 bases, leaving 10 bases between them. The chain's CDR3 is CASSFRTEGYTF. The CDR3 DNA reads TGTGCCAGCAGCTTCAGGACAGAAGGCTACACCTTC.

The table lists this clone with a count of one. The rearrangement uses TRBV5-5 and TRBJ1-4; the match to TRBD1 covers 8 bases. Germline CDR1 SGHKS, CDR2 YYEKEE (reference sequence). V shed 0 bases and J 5 bases; nucleotides not matched to a gene: 3. This CDR3 is built from 15 residues. The CDR3 DNA follows: TGTGCCAGCAGCTTGGTCGGGACAGGAAATGAAAAACTGTTTTTT. Translated, it gives CASSLVGTGNEKLFF. The entire variable domain, with the rest obtained from reference TRBV5-5 and TRBJ1-4, is as follows: DAGVTQSPTHLIKTRGQQVTLRCSPISGHKSVSWYQQVLGQGPQFIFQYYEKEERGRGNFPDRFSARQFPNYSSELNVNALLLGDSALYLCASSLVGTGNEKLFFGSGTQLSVL.

The V and J genes are TRBV13 and TRBJ1-1; 12 bases align to TRBD1. The CDR3 has 15 amino acids. CDR1 is PRHDT, CDR2 FYEKMQ, per germline (reference sequence). Trimming took 5 bases from V and 6 from J; bases not matched to a gene: 7. Written as DNA, the CDR3 is TGTGCCAGCAGCAGAAGGGACAGGGGGCAAGCTGAAGCTTTCTTT. It is translated as CASSRRDRGQAEAFF. The full variable domain, rest sourced from reference TRBV13 and TRBJ1-1, is AAGVIQSPRHLIKEKRETATLKCYPIPRHDTVYWYQQGPGQDPQFLISFYEKMQSDKGSIPDRFSAQQFSDYHSELNMSSLELGDSALYFCASSRRDRGQAEAFFGQGTRLTVV.

The CDR3 is CASSQGTSGMTGELFF. The CDR3 region has the DNA TGTGCCAGCAGCCAAGGGACTAGCGGGATGACCGGGGAGCTGTTTTTT. The chain recombines TRBV3-1 (or the pseudogene TRBV3-2) with TRBJ2-2; 12 nucleotides agree with TRBD2. The CDR3 covers 16 residues. The germline CDR1 and CDR2 sequences are LGHDT and YNNKEL (reference sequence). The junction had 2 bases not matched to a gene; V was cut back by 1 base and J by 5 bases.

This clone was picked up one time. The chain combines TRBV19 with TRBJ2-3; TRBD1 matches at 7 bases. The V gene end was trimmed by 4 bases and the J gene end by 3 bases; junction bases not matched to a gene: 16. Germline values: CDR1 LNHDA, CDR2 SQIVND (reference sequence). CDR3 length: 18 residues. The CDR3 here is CASSSGTVSTLRTDTQYF. CDR3 nucleotides: TGTGCCAGTAGTAGTGGGACAGTTAGTACCTTACGGACAGATACGCAGTATTTT.

Written as DNA, the CDR3 is TGTGCCAGCAGCTTGGACAGGACATACAATCAGCCCCAGCATTTT. It yields the protein CASSLDRTYNQPQHF. The chain links TRBV6-5 to TRBJ1-5, with 7 bases identical to TRBD1. V gave up 6 bases and J gave up 3 bases; unmatched junction bases: 8. The CDR3 spans 15 residues. Germline-derived CDR1 and CDR2 are MNHEY and SVGAGI.

The CDR3: CASSPGGSGANVLTF. The CDR3 DNA sequence: TGTGCCAGCAGCCCGGGGGGCTCTGGGGCCAACGTCCTGACTTTC. V usage is TRBV4-2 and J usage is TRBJ2-6, with 7 bases aligning to TRBD2. The germline V gene has CDR1 LGHNA and CDR2 YNFKEQ. The CDR3 extends over 15 amino acids. V gave up 4 bases and J gave up 0 bases; unmatched junction bases: 0.

This chain uses TRBV5-1 with TRBJ2-1; 9 bases fit TRBD1. CDR1 SGHRS and CDR2 YFSETQ come from the germline V gene. The CDR3 loop spans 15 amino acids. Germline trimming cut 4 bases from V and 4 bases from J; bases unmatched to any gene: 6. This CDR3 is CASSLQGAGYNEQFF. The CDR3 DNA reads TGCGCCAGCAGCCTACAGGGGGCTGGTTACAATGAGCAGTTCTTC.

The V gene is TRBV10-3, the J gene TRBJ1-2; D remains ambiguous. There are 12 residues in the CDR3. Looked up from germline, CDR1 is ENHRY and CDR2 is SYGVKD. Trimming stripped 8 bases from V and 4 bases from J, with 11 bases between. CDR3 residues: CAISTDSYGYTF. For the CDR3, the DNA is TGTGCCATCTCCACGGACTCCTATGGCTACACCTTC.

J is TRBJ1-5 and V is TRBV28; 8 bases are a match to TRBD1. There are 18 residues in the CDR3. CDR1 is MDHEN, CDR2 SYDVKM, per germline. The trim removed 3 bases at V and 4 bases at J, leaving 14 bases unmatched. The CDR3 nucleotides read TGTGCCAGCAGTTTTCCGGGACAGGCAGAGAGAGGTAATCAGCCCCAGCATTTT. This encodes CASSFPGQAERGNQPQHF. Full variable domain (remainder filled in from reference TRBV28 and TRBJ1-5): DVKVTQSSRYLVKRTGEKVFLECVQDMDHENMFWYRQDPGLGLRLIYFSYDVKMKEKGDIPEGYSVSREKKERFSLILESASTNQTSMYLCASSFPGQAERGNQPQHFGDGTRLSIL.

The J gene is TRBJ1-2, the V gene TRBV19; 7 bases match TRBD1. Germline CDR1 reads LNHDA; CDR2 reads SQIVND (reference sequence). V lost 5 bases, J lost 4 bases, and 7 bases stayed unmatched. This CDR3 is built from 14 residues. CDR3 DNA sequence: TGTGCCAGTAGTGCAAACAGGGGAATCTATGGCTACACCTTC. The encoded protein is CASSANRGIYGYTF.

The J gene is TRBJ1-1, the V gene TRBV7-9; 7 bases agree with TRBD1. CDR1 and CDR2 from the germline V gene are SEHNR and FQNEAQ (reference sequence). The CDR3 has 14 amino acids. After removal of 5 bases from V and 7 bases from J, the junction contained 10 bases not matched to a gene. This chain's CDR3 is CASSAGGFEGEAFF. The CDR3 nucleotides are TGTGCCAGCAGCGCAGGGGGGTTCGAGGGTGAAGCTTTCTTT.

The V and J genes are TRBV19 and TRBJ2-3; 9 bases are shared with TRBD2. The CDR3 is 14 residues long. Germline CDR1 and CDR2: LNHDA and SQIVND (reference sequence). J gave up 11 bases and V 0 bases, and 6 bases lay outside the gene matches. CDR3 loop: CASSIETGSGGQYF. The CDR3 DNA is TGTGCCAGTAGTATAGAGACCGGTAGCGGGGGGCAGTATTTT.

This clone occurred once. The chain is built from TRBV6-5 and TRBJ1-5, with a possible D match to TRBD1 (6 bases). Germline V gives CDR1 MNHEY, CDR2 SVGAGI. There are 15 residues in the CDR3. The V end lost 6 bases, the J end lost 1 base, and 13 bases lay between the germline ends. Here the CDR3 reads CASSDDRSSNQPQHF. DNA for the CDR3: TGTGCCAGCAGCGACGACAGGAGCAGCAATCAGCCCCAGCATTTT.

V is TRBV30 and J is TRBJ2-2; D ambiguous. The CDR3 is 15 residues long. V was clipped by 0 bases and J by 5 bases, with 13 bases between them. Germline-derived CDR1 and CDR2 are GTSNPN and SVGIG (reference sequence). The CDR3 is CAWSVLRQPTGELFF. CDR3 nucleotide sequence: TGTGCCTGGAGTGTACTGCGGCAGCCGACCGGGGAGCTGTTTTTT.

This chain links TRBV5-5 with TRBJ1-5; D possibly corresponds to TRBD1 (5 bases). The CDR3 runs to 15 residues. V dropped 0 bases and J dropped 6 bases, with 13 bases sitting between them. Germline loops: CDR1 SGHKS, CDR2 YYEKEE (reference sequence). In DNA, the CDR3 is TGTGCCAGCAGCTTGGGGGCGGGGGTAGGTCAGCCCCAGCATTTT. This encodes CASSLGAGVGQPQHF.

The sample holds one count of this clone. The genes are TRBV29-1 and TRBJ1-1, with D perhaps matching TRBD1 (5 bases). Germline values: CDR1 SQVTM, CDR2 ANQGSEA. The V and J ends lost 4 bases and 4 bases respectively, with 16 bases between them. This CDR3 spans 14 amino acids. In nucleotides, the CDR3 is TGCAGCGTTGCGGCAGGGCTTTTGGGCACTGAAGCTTTCTTT. Amino acid sequence: CSVAAGLLGTEAFF.